Following are 23 T cell receptor beta chains from one sample sequenced in a study of CD8 T cells in Susac syndrome. cDNA came from roughly 0.53 to 1 ug RNA primed by random hexamers. TCRdb re-analysed the immunoSEQ multiplex PCR reads in MiXCR, keeping a single row per CDR3 protein. The sample has 300,000 or so distinct CDR3 sequences, about 92% seen once. Specimen: CD4+ T cells from PBMCs. Every receptor here comes from a human donor with multiple sclerosis.

This clonotype is a singleton in its sample. The chain links TRBV15 to TRBJ1-5, with D possibly being TRBD1 (6 bases). CDR3 size: 14 residues. Germline V CDR1 and CDR2: LNHNV, YYDKDF (reference sequence). Trimming took off 0 bases at V and 5 bases at J, with 8 bases between the two ends. The chain's CDR3 is CATSRDRGYQPQHF. CDR3 nucleotide sequence: TGTGCCACCAGCAGAGATAGGGGGTATCAGCCCCAGCATTTT.

V and J are TRBV7-6 and TRBJ1-5; TRBD1 matches at 7 bases. Trimming cost V 4 bases and J 0 bases; bases outside gene matches: 27. Germline assignment: CDR1 SGHVS and CDR2 FNYEAQ. CDR3 length: 23 residues. CDR3 amino acids: CASSSGTAGMGLEGPYSNQPQHF. The CDR3 bases are TGTGCCAGCAGCTCCGGGACAGCCGGTATGGGGCTAGAGGGCCCATATAGCAATCAGCCCCAGCATTTT.

The chain has TRBV30 and TRBJ2-1; 12 bases agree with TRBD2. J lost 5 bases, V lost 0 bases, and 14 bases had no gene match. Germline CDR1 GTSNPN, CDR2 SVGIG (reference sequence). CDR3 length: 19 amino acids. Here the CDR3 reads CAWSVHPGLAGLLNNEQFF. CDR3 nucleotides: TGTGCCTGGAGTGTACATCCAGGACTAGCGGGATTACTTAACAATGAGCAGTTCTTC.

A single count supports this clonotype. V and J are TRBV5-1 and TRBJ2-2, with D possibly TRBD1 on 5 matching bases. This CDR3 has 15 amino acids. Looked up from germline, CDR1 is SGHRS and CDR2 is YFSETQ. V lost 3 bases and J lost 3, with 12 bases in between. CDR3 DNA sequence: TGCGCCAGCAGCTCAGGGAATATTGACACCGGGGAGCTGTTTTTT. It encodes CASSSGNIDTGELFF.

DNA of the CDR3: TGTGCCAGCAGCTTAGGGAGGGGCCCCTACGAGCAGTACTTC. Translated, it gives CASSLGRGPYEQYF. This chain uses TRBV7-2 with TRBJ2-7, with D perhaps TRBD2 (6 bases). The CDR3 runs to 14 residues. Between the trimmed V and J ends, which lost 1 base and 2 bases, there was a span of 9 bases. Germline V gene sequence: CDR1 SGHTA, CDR2 FQGNSA.

This rearrangement joins TRBV29-1 to TRBJ2-3; D gene uncertain. V gave up 7 bases and J gave up 2 bases, with 10 bases separating them. The CDR3 extends over 12 amino acids. Germline V lookup: CDR1 SQVTM, CDR2 ANQGSEA. CDR3 in amino acids: CSAGVLTDTQYF. The CDR3 coding sequence is TGCAGCGCTGGGGTCCTCACAGATACGCAGTATTTT.

The chain joins TRBV19 to TRBJ2-5, with 12 bases matching TRBD2. Germline CDR1 and CDR2: LNHDA and SQIVND (reference sequence). The CDR3 is made up of 15 amino acids. The V and J ends lost 6 bases and 1 base, in that order; junction bases with no gene match: 3. CDR3 loop: CASRRTSGIQETQYF. The DNA for the CDR3 is TGTGCCAGTAGAAGGACTAGCGGGATCCAAGAGACCCAGTACTTC. The variable domain in full, completed from reference TRBV19 and TRBJ2-5, reads DGGITQSPKYLFRKEGQNVTLSCEQNLNHDAMYWYRQDPGQGLRLIYYSQIVNDFQKGDIAEGYSVSREKKESFPLTVTSAQKNPTAFYLCASRRTSGIQETQYFGPGTRLLVL.

This clonotype appeared a few times. The genes are TRBV4-3 and TRBJ1-1, with 9 positions matching TRBD1. J lost 3 bases, V lost 5 bases, and 4 bases had no gene match. This CDR3 comprises 14 residues. From germline, CDR1 is LGHNA and CDR2 YSLEER. The DNA of the CDR3 is TGCGCCAGCAGCTACCGACAGGGGGACACTGAAGCTTTCTTT. Amino acids: CASSYRQGDTEAFF.

The chain has TRBV3-1 and TRBJ2-5, with no clear D. This CDR3 is 17 amino acids long. V lost 0 bases and J 5 bases, leaving 19 bases between the germline ends. In germline, CDR1 is LGHDT, CDR2 YNNKEL (reference sequence). The CDR3 sequence is CASSQDSPSALRETQYF. CDR3 bases: TGTGCCAGCAGCCAAGATTCGCCAAGTGCCCTCAGGGAGACCCAGTACTTC.

CDR3 coding DNA: TGTGCCAGTACCGCCAGGGAGGTTGGGGCCAACGTCCTGACTTTC. Protein: CASTAREVGANVLTF. The chain combines TRBV19 with TRBJ2-6, with a possible D match to TRBD2 (6 bases). Germline V CDR1 and CDR2: LNHDA, SQIVND (reference sequence). Trimming took 7 bases from V and 3 from J, leaving 13 bases between them. The CDR3 extends over 15 amino acids.

The chain uses TRBV20-1 and TRBJ2-1; 9 bases are shared with TRBD2. The CDR3 is made up of 16 amino acids. Germline V CDR1 and CDR2: DFQATT, SNEGSKA (reference sequence). The junction had 5 bases not matched to a gene; V was cut back by 0 bases and J by 2 bases. The CDR3 here is CSARDRGGGAYNEQFF. CDR3 coding DNA: TGCAGTGCTAGAGATCGGGGCGGGGGGGCCTACAATGAGCAGTTCTTC.

The chain links TRBV6-5 to TRBJ1-1, with 7 bases identical to TRBD1. In germline, CDR1 is MNHEY, CDR2 SVGAGI. Germline trimming cut 4 bases from V and 4 bases from J; bases unmatched to any gene: 9. CDR3 length equals 15 residues. The CDR3 region is CASSSWEGAGTEAFF. CDR3 nucleotide sequence: TGTGCCAGCAGTTCGTGGGAGGGGGCGGGCACTGAAGCTTTCTTT.

This chain joins TRBV12-3 or TRBV12-4 and TRBJ1-1; D may be TRBD1 (6 bases). The CDR3 loop spans 14 amino acids. The ends were cut back, 6 bases at V and 3 bases at J, with 14 bases in the middle. CDR3 in amino acids: CASSPRTGYTEAFF. The CDR3 bases are TGTGCCAGCAGCCCTCGAACAGGGTACACTGAAGCTTTCTTT.

The chain uses TRBV20-1 and TRBJ2-1; D possibly corresponds to TRBD1 (7 bases). V gave up 3 bases and J gave up 8 bases, with 26 bases separating them. Germline CDR1 is DFQATT and CDR2 is SNEGSKA (reference sequence). This CDR3 spans 17 amino acids. CDR3 loop: CSASTGVWGLGGYEQFF. Written as DNA, the CDR3 is TGCAGTGCTAGCACAGGGGTTTGGGGACTCGGAGGGTATGAGCAGTTCTTC.

This sequence joins TRBV7-3 and TRBJ2-3; 7 nucleotides match TRBD2. This CDR3 contains 15 residues. The ends lost 5 bases at V and 2 bases at J; junction bases unmatched: 7. From germline, CDR1 is SGHTA and CDR2 FQGTGA. CDR3 loop: CASSPKRGNTDTQYF. The DNA for the CDR3 is TGTGCCAGCAGCCCCAAGCGGGGAAACACAGATACGCAGTATTTT.

This chain links TRBV5-8 with TRBJ1-3; D is unclear. The CDR3 consists of 17 residues. CDR1 is SGHTS and CDR2 is YDEGEE in the germline V gene. The V and J ends lost 4 bases and 2 bases respectively, with 19 bases between them. CDR3 sequence reads: CASSLFLFGATGNTIYF. For the CDR3, the DNA is TGTGCCAGCAGCCTTTTTCTGTTCGGTGCAACTGGAAACACCATATATTTT.

The chain links TRBV24-1 to TRBJ2-2; 8 bases line up with TRBD1. CDR1 and CDR2 from the germline V gene are KGHDR and SFDVKD. After removal of 4 bases from V and 4 bases from J, the junction contained 4 bases not matched to a gene. This CDR3 contains 15 residues. The CDR3 nucleotides read TGTGCCACCAGTGACACGACAGGGGTCACCGGGGAGCTGTTTTTT. Translating gives CATSDTTGVTGELFF.

The rearrangement joins TRBV20-1 to TRBJ1-5; D remains unclear. Trimming took 2 bases from V and 3 from J, leaving 5 bases between them. Germline values: CDR1 DFQATT, CDR2 SNEGSKA (reference sequence). The CDR3 is 12 residues long. The CDR3 region is CSARRANQPQHF. CDR3 sequence (DNA): TGCAGTGCTAGACGAGCCAATCAGCCCCAGCATTTT.

This chain joins TRBV7-2 and TRBJ1-5; maybe TRBD1 (6 bases). Germline V gene lookup returns CDR1 SGHTA and CDR2 FQGNSA. The CDR3 covers 15 residues. Trimming removed 5 bases from V and 0 bases from J, with 11 bases in between. For the CDR3, the DNA is TGTGCCAGCAGCAAAGGACAGATTAGCAATCAGCCCCAGCATTTT. It translates to CASSKGQISNQPQHF.

The chain recombines TRBV6-1 with TRBJ2-7; TRBD2 might be the D (6 bases). The CDR3 is 18 amino acids. Germline CDR1 reads MNHNS; CDR2 reads SASEGT. The germline V and J ends were trimmed by 1 base and 3 bases, with 22 bases remaining between them. CDR3 loop: CASSEGRVAVARSYEQYF. In DNA, the CDR3 is TGTGCCAGCAGTGAAGGGAGGGTCGCGGTGGCGCGTAGCTACGAGCAGTACTTC.

The rearrangement links TRBV6-2 or TRBV6-3 to TRBJ1-2, with a possible D match to TRBD1 (6 bases). Germline-derived CDR1 and CDR2 are MNHEY and SVGEGT. With 2 bases removed from V and 3 bases from J, the gap between germline ends came to 16 bases. The CDR3 runs to 16 residues. The CDR3 region is CASSYGRGASDYGYTF. The CDR3 DNA follows: TGTGCCAGCAGTTACGGTCGGGGGGCGTCGGACTATGGCTACACCTTC.

The gene calls are TRBV15 and TRBJ1-1, with TRBD1 as a possible D gene (6 bases). The CDR3 sequence is 14 residues long. Trimming pared 6 bases from V and 3 bases from J, leaving 14 bases between. Germline loops: CDR1 LNHNV, CDR2 YYDKDF (reference sequence). This chain's CDR3 is CATRIDRRDTEAFF. The CDR3 DNA is TGTGCCACCAGGATCGACAGGCGGGACACTGAAGCTTTCTTT.

The chain has TRBV14 and TRBJ1-2; D unclear. From germline, CDR1 is SGHDN and CDR2 FVKESK. This CDR3 has 15 amino acids. With 0 bases removed from V and 2 bases from J, the gap between germline ends came to 10 bases. CDR3 DNA: TGTGCCAGCAGCCAAGATTTCGGCGGAAACTATGGCTACACCTTC. The encoded protein is CASSQDFGGNYGYTF.